This TCR beta chain stems from a study of early T cells in non-severe SARS-CoV-2 infection. About the study: Unsorted whole-blood RNA was sequenced in bulk, leaving chains unpaired. Findings of the study overall: Matching results from VDJdb favored anti-spike CD8 responses, leaving private and CD4 specificities undetected.

Each cDNA molecule carried a unique molecular identifier. Using its own MiXCR run on the 5' RACE reads, TCRdb lists one record per CDR3 protein. The sample holds about 75,000 distinct CDR3 sequences; approximately 11% are singletons and the top ten take more than 10%. This clonotype showed up just a few times. Its cognate antigen is unknown. The length of the CDR3 is 14 residues. V shed 7 bases and J shed 7 bases, with 17 bases lying between them. Germline assignment: CDR1 SQVTM and CDR2 ANQGSEA. V is TRBV29-1 and J is TRBJ1-6; TRBD1 is a possible D gene (5 bases). The receptor was isolated from an adult who was a healthcare worker with PCR-confirmed SARS-CoV-2 infection or an uninfected control (not recorded which). This sample comprised whole blood, obtained at baseline. The CDR3 is CSAMGPEKNSPLHF. The CDR3 DNA reads TGCAGCGCGATGGGGCCCGAGAAGAATTCACCCCTCCACTTT.